The present T cell receptor (beta chain) was sequenced within a study of control samples from healthy donors and cancer patients. Trimming stripped 3 bases from V and 8 bases from J, with 14 bases between. CDR1 is SGHVS, CDR2 FNYEAQ, per germline. The CDR3 length is 13 residues. Using immunoSEQ multiplex PCR, the repertoire was profiled, and TCRdb retains in-frame clones only, with some absent. The sample carries about 150,000 clones, 93% recorded once. The sequencing sample was made of blood. This clonotype originated in a man in his fifties in good health. The rearrangement joins TRBV7-6 to TRBJ2-7, with D maybe TRBD2 (7 bases). The CDR3 DNA sequence: TGTGCCAGCAGCTTGCGGCGGGGGCAACAGCAGTACTTC. Translated, it gives CASSLRRGQQQYF. Together with reference TRBV7-6 and TRBJ2-7, the CDR3 gives the full variable domain: GAGVSQSPRYKVTKRGQDVALRCDPISGHVSLYWYRQALGQGPEFLTYFNYEAQQDKSGLPNDRFSAERPEGSISTLTIQRTEQRDSAMYRCASSLRRGQQQYFGPGTRLTVT.